The T cell receptor (beta chain) described here comes from a study of T cell clonality in common variable immunodeficiency. The CDR3 consists of 14 residues. V was pared by 5 bases and J by 7 bases, with 4 bases of the junction left unmatched. The germline V gene has CDR1 MNHEY and CDR2 SMNVEV (reference sequence). Sequencing input was equivalent genomic DNA from CVID and controls. The method was immunoSEQ multiplex PCR; TCRdb's version includes in-frame clones alone and lacks a portion of them. The sample was found to contain 35,000 or so clones, and every one recurs. The study, taken as a whole, reports: CVID subjects shared fewer TCRbeta clones than healthy controls did.

This clone came up many times. Its antigen is unidentified. The read comes to an end 3 residues before the CDR3 does, leaving the germline J gene to fill in the end. The V gene is TRBV27, the J gene TRBJ2-1, with 11 bases that match TRBD2. The source is a person aged 18-69 years in good health. Sequencing was done on a sample of peripheral blood mononuclear cells. The CDR3 bases that were read are TGTGCCAGCAGTCCCTGGACTAGCGGGAATGAG. It yields the protein CASSPWTSGNE. The CDR3 in full is CASSPWTSGNEQFF.